This T cell receptor (beta chain) was recovered during a study of patients and donors after allogeneic stem cell transplantation. This clonotype was counted between two and nine times. TCRdb re-called the RT-PCR reads through MiXCR, storing one row per CDR3 protein. The sample has 15,000 to 25,000 distinct CDR3 sequences, 4.5% to 6% seen once. The length of the CDR3 is 15 residues. CDR1 is ENHRY and CDR2 is SYGVKD in the germline V gene. Between the trimmed V and J ends, which lost 3 bases and 5 bases, there was a span of 16 bases. V usage is TRBV10-3 and J usage is TRBJ2-5; D not resolved. The sequence derives from a human donor who was either an allogeneic HSCT recipient or a stem cell or donor lymphocyte infusion donor (not recorded which). It is not recorded whose cells these are; they may come from a transplant donor. Sequenced: blood, either unsorted or a sorted T cell fraction (not recorded which). The CDR3 is CAISDLLFERETQYF. In DNA form, the CDR3 reads TGTGCCATCAGTGATCTCCTTTTCGAGAGGGAGACCCAGTACTTC.